The rows below give T cell receptor beta chains drawn from one sample of a study of CD8 T cell repertoires and HIV-1 epitope variants. Profiled with immunoSEQ multiplex PCR; TCRdb holds only in-frame clones, not every one. The sample shows fewer than 5,500 clones, around 67% of them seen only once. These receptors have no identified antigens. Sequenced material: cultured CD8+ T cells derived from PBMCs. These receptors all come from a male donor with HIV. CDR3s include the opening cysteine and the closing phenylalanine or tryptophan. A D gene is named only where the DNA matches it firmly. Where a row states a size, it is once, few, many or the class of an expanded clone; other rows omit it.

d_gene,abundance,v_gene,j_gene,CDR3aa,CDR3nt
TRBD1,few,TRBV9,TRBJ1-6,CASSVDKGTGSGGNSPLHF,TGTGCCAGCAGCGTAGACAAAGGGACAGGCTCTGGGGGGAATTCACCCCTCCACTTT
-,medium-sized,TRBV4-1,TRBJ2-7,CASSRILDYEQYF,TGCGCCAGCAGCCGTATACTCGACTACGAGCAGTACTTC
TRBD1,-,TRBV5-5,TRBJ1-2,CASSLGDSGRGGYTF,TGTGCCAGCAGCCTAGGGGACAGCGGGAGGGGTGGCTACACCTTC
-,-,TRBV11-1,TRBJ2-3,CASSSPGRDTTDTQYF,TGTGCCAGCAGCTCCCCCGGACGGGACACCACAGATACGCAGTATTTT
TRBD2,-,TRBV11-3,TRBJ2-3,CASSPGLAGGTDTQYF,TGTGCCAGCAGCCCGGGACTAGCGGGGGGCACAGATACGCAGTATTTT
-,once,TRBV6-1,TRBJ1-6,CASSEARGGRGVSSPLHF,TGTGCCAGCAGTGAAGCTCGTGGAGGCAGGGGAGTAAGTTCACCCCTCCACTTT
-,-,TRBV5-6,TRBJ2-2,CASSSWTRENTGELFF,TGTGCCAGCAGCTCCTGGACCAGAGAGAACACCGGGGAGCTGTTTTTT
-,-,TRBV7-2,TRBJ1-2,CASSPDRTSRSGYTF,TGTGCCAGCAGCCCAGACAGGACCTCTAGGAGTGGCTACACCTTC
-,-,TRBV5-1,TRBJ2-1,CASSLGSYNEQFF,TGCGCCAGCAGCCTAGGGTCCTACAATGAGCAGTTCTTC
-,-,TRBV27,TRBJ1-4,CASAFRGLGRANEKLFF,TGTGCCAGCGCCTTTAGAGGGTTGGGACGGGCTAATGAAAAACTGTTTTTT
TRBD1,-,TRBV30,TRBJ2-7,CAWSTGTGANEQYF,TGTGCCTGGAGTACCGGGACAGGGGCGAACGAGCAGTACTTC
-,-,TRBV19,TRBJ2-2,CASGHRDGGELFF,TGTGCCAGTGGCCACAGGGATGGCGGGGAGCTGTTTTTT
TRBD2,-,TRBV29-1,TRBJ2-5,CSVVLAGGEETQYF,TGCAGCGTTGTACTAGCGGGAGGAGAGGAGACCCAGTACTTC
-,-,TRBV27,TRBJ1-2,CASSPGYGYTF,TGTGCCAGCAGTCCAGGTTATGGCTACACCTTC
-,-,TRBV27,TRBJ2-7,CASSRQRTYEQYF,TGTGCCAGCAGTCGACAGAGGACCTACGAGCAGTACTTC
TRBD2,-,TRBV5-1,TRBJ2-7,CASSLGLAGGGEYEQYF,TGCGCCAGCAGCCTGGGACTAGCGGGAGGGGGTGAGTACGAGCAGTACTTC
-,-,TRBV28,TRBJ2-5,CASSLMQGYGETQYF,TGTGCCAGCAGTTTAATGCAGGGCTACGGAGAGACCCAGTACTTC
-,once,TRBV5-1,TRBJ2-7,CASSFDGRSSYEQYF,TGCGCCAGCAGCTTTGACGGGAGAAGCTCCTACGAGCAGTACTTC
-,-,TRBV6-5,TRBJ1-1,CASSPSGAWNTEAFF,TGTGCCAGCAGTCCCTCAGGGGCCTGGAACACTGAAGCTTTCTTT
-,few,TRBV28,TRBJ1-5,CASINHREDQPQHF,TGTGCCAGCATCAACCACAGGGAAGATCAGCCCCAGCATTTT
-,-,TRBV6-5,TRBJ2-7,CASSSRLYEQYF,TGTGCCAGCAGTTCCCGCCTCTACGAGCAGTACTTC
-,once,TRBV28,TRBJ2-3,CASTLRGRRDTQYF,TGTGCCAGCACCCTCAGGGGTAGGCGGGATACGCAGTATTTT
-,large,TRBV5-1,TRBJ2-7,CASSPELDYYEQYF,TGCGCCAGCAGCCCTGAGTTGGATTACTACGAGCAGTACTTC
-,once,TRBV28,TRBJ2-2,CASSFPGELFF,TGTGCCAGCAGTTTCCCCGGGGAGCTGTTTTTT
-,few,TRBV28,TRBJ2-2,CASSFLVNTGELFF,TGTGCCAGCAGTTTCCTCGTGAACACCGGGGAGCTGTTTTTT
TRBD1,-,TRBV7-6,TRBJ2-3,CASSFSRGTGTLTDTQYF,TGTGCCAGCAGCTTCTCGAGAGGGACAGGGACCCTCACAGATACGCAGTATTTT
-,-,TRBV9,TRBJ1-5,CASSVEGFNQPQHF,TGTGCCAGCAGCGTAGAGGGGTTCAATCAGCCCCAGCATTTT
TRBD1,few,TRBV28,TRBJ2-7,CASSSAGTGALYEQYF,TGTGCCAGCAGTTCGGCCGGGACAGGGGCTTTGTACGAGCAGTACTTC
-,-,TRBV19,TRBJ2-5,CASSIGGGRETQYF,TGTGCCAGTAGTATAGGTGGGGGTAGAGAGACCCAGTACTTC
TRBD2,-,TRBV4-1,TRBJ2-3,CASSQDPPSGTSTDTQYF,TGCGCCAGCAGCCAAGACCCCCCTAGCGGGACTAGCACAGATACGCAGTATTTT
TRBD1,-,TRBV6-6,TRBJ1-2,CASSPGQTTYGYTF,TGTGCCAGCAGTCCGGGACAGACCACCTATGGCTACACCTTC
-,few,TRBV21-1,TRBJ2-1,CASSGEPGLAGGPPSYNEQFF,TGTGCCAGCAGCGGAGAACCGGGACTAGCGGGAGGGCCCCCCTCCTACAATGAGCAGTTCTTC
-,-,TRBV4-1,TRBJ2-1,CASSRSQGSYNEQFF,TGCGCCAGCAGCCGCTCTCAGGGGTCCTACAATGAGCAGTTCTTC
-,few,TRBV5-6,TRBJ2-7,CASSLESPEQYF,TGTGCCAGCAGCTTGGAATCACCCGAGCAGTACTTC
-,-,TRBV27,TRBJ2-7,CASSEIASSYEQYF,TGTGCCAGCAGTGAGATTGCAAGCTCCTACGAGCAGTACTTC
-,-,TRBV6-1,TRBJ2-7,CASSPPEKASYEQYF,TGTGCCAGCAGTCCCCCCGAGAAGGCCTCCTACGAGCAGTACTTC
-,-,TRBV6-5,TRBJ2-1,CASSYLSGLDEQFF,TGTGCCAGCAGTTACTTGAGCGGCCTAGATGAGCAGTTCTTC
-,-,TRBV5-4,TRBJ2-7,CASSFGQEGGEQYF,TGTGCCAGCAGCTTTGGACAGGAGGGGGGGGAGCAGTACTTC
TRBD2,-,TRBV2,TRBJ2-2,CASRGGAANTGELFF,TGTGCCAGCAGGGGAGGGGCCGCCAACACCGGGGAGCTGTTTTTT
-,-,TRBV27,TRBJ2-1,CASSLKQGEGSYNEQFF,TGTGCCAGCAGTTTAAAACAGGGTGAGGGCTCCTACAATGAGCAGTTCTTC
-,-,TRBV14,TRBJ1-1,CASSPVGRLEAFF,TGTGCCAGCAGCCCAGTCGGTAGACTTGAAGCTTTCTTT
TRBD1,-,TRBV19,TRBJ1-5,CASSPHPGTGPSAQPQHF,TGTGCCAGTAGTCCCCACCCCGGGACAGGCCCCTCGGCTCAGCCCCAGCATTTT
-,-,TRBV27,TRBJ2-3,CASSLGGPTDTQYF,TGTGCCAGCAGTTTGGGCGGCCCCACAGATACGCAGTATTTT
-,-,TRBV9,TRBJ2-7,CASSSAGNNYEQYF,TGTGCCAGCAGCTCAGCCGGGAATAACTACGAGCAGTACTTC
-,-,TRBV5-4,TRBJ1-1,CASSRRVNTEAFF,TGTGCCAGCAGCCGTCGGGTGAACACTGAAGCTTTCTTT
-,once,TRBV11-1,TRBJ2-1,CASSLLDNEQFF,TGTGCCAGCAGCTTATTAGACAATGAGCAGTTCTTC
-,-,TRBV28,TRBJ2-7,CASSFQVSHEQYF,TGTGCCAGCAGTTTCCAGGTATCCCACGAGCAGTACTTC